The following is a T cell receptor (beta chain) sequence with its context. The data derive from a study of blood T cells in healthy people across ages. A second about 6 to 12 cycle PCR used barcoded and J-beta primers. TCRdb called the 5' RACE reads again in MiXCR, with one record for every CDR3 protein. Of nearly 800,000 distinct CDR3 sequences in the sample, about 25% were seen once. The CDR3 totals 15 residues. Looked up from germline, CDR1 is SGHRS and CDR2 is YFSETQ. Donors each provided about 10 milliliters of peripheral blood. At least 7 million PBMCs were isolated per sample. The data were also submitted as part of a second study, on T cells of mothers and their children.

The sequence was obtained from a boy younger than 18 in good health. This chain connects TRBV5-1 to TRBJ2-5, with D tentatively TRBD1 or TRBD2 (7 bases each). With the DNA end fitting TRBJ2-7 better, the J assignment may be wrong. The sequenced sample consisted of blood. CDR3 DNA sequence: TGCGCCAGCAGCTTGATGCCAGGGGGGGCCTACGAGCAGTACTTC. This encodes CASSLMPGGAYEQYF.